Presented here are 31 T cell receptor beta chains from one specimen sequenced in a study of blood T cell repertoires in COVID-19. Sequencing was performed with immunoSEQ multiplex PCR; in TCRdb, only in-frame clones are kept and a portion is missing. The repertoire holds about 200,000 clones, with 80% to 90% as singletons. Source material: PBMCs or T cells enriched from blood (not recorded which). Receptors were obtained from a woman in her 50s who had been exposed to COVID-19.

The rearrangement uses TRBV7-9 and TRBJ1-1; 8 positions agree with TRBD1. J gave up 6 bases and V 5 bases, and 23 bases lay outside the gene matches. CDR1 and CDR2 (germline): SEHNR, FQNEAQ (reference sequence). The CDR3 covers 19 residues. The CDR3 DNA follows: TGTGCCAGCAGCCCTGATACGGGGACAGGCGTCTCGTTATACGCTGAAGCTTTCTTT. This translates into CASSPDTGTGVSLYAEAFF.

V gene TRBV7-9 combines with J gene TRBJ1-1, with 9 bases matching TRBD1. The CDR3 is 13 residues long. Germline CDR1 SEHNR, CDR2 FQNEAQ (reference sequence). V gave up 5 bases and J gave up 4 bases; unmatched junction bases: 2. CDR3 sequence: CASSVGQGTEAFF. CDR3 nucleotide sequence: TGTGCCAGCAGCGTGGGACAGGGCACTGAAGCTTTCTTT.

The chain uses TRBV12-5 and TRBJ2-3; tentative D call: TRBD2 (6 bases). CDR3 length: 15 amino acids. Germline V gives CDR1 LGHNT, CDR2 FRNRAP. Trimming cost V 4 bases and J 2 bases, with 13 bases left between them. DNA of the CDR3: TGTGCTAGTGGTTCATGGGGGGACTTCACAGATACGCAGTATTTT. Encoded protein: CASGSWGDFTDTQYF.

The chain carries TRBV19 and TRBJ1-1, with D tentatively TRBD1 (5 bases). This CDR3 has 14 residues. Deletions cut 2 bases from V and 4 bases from J, with 11 bases between. CDR1 is LNHDA and CDR2 is SQIVND in the germline V gene (reference sequence). The CDR3 region is CASSIQGLGTEAFF. CDR3 DNA sequence: TGTGCCAGTAGTATACAGGGTTTGGGCACTGAAGCTTTCTTT.

The chain has TRBV5-5 and TRBJ1-2; TRBD1 matches 8 bases. CDR3 length: 14 residues. V lost 0 bases to trimming and J lost 8 bases; unmatched junction nucleotides: 6. Germline V gene sequence: CDR1 SGHKS, CDR2 YYEKEE (reference sequence). CDR3 sequence reads: CASSLEGQGHGYTF. The CDR3 region has the DNA TGTGCCAGCAGCTTGGAAGGACAGGGTCACGGCTACACCTTC. Together with reference TRBV5-5 and TRBJ1-2, the CDR3 gives the full variable domain: DAGVTQSPTHLIKTRGQQVTLRCSPISGHKSVSWYQQVLGQGPQFIFQYYEKEERGRGNFPDRFSARQFPNYSSELNVNALLLGDSALYLCASSLEGQGHGYTFGSGTRLTVV.

CDR3 residues: CASSLSRGGQETQYF. In DNA form, the CDR3 reads TGTGCCAGCAGTTTATCTCGGGGGGGCCAAGAGACCCAGTACTTC. V gene TRBV27 combines with J gene TRBJ2-5; TRBD2 matches at 8 bases. This CDR3 has 15 residues. Germline lookup yields CDR1 MNHEY and CDR2 SMNVEV (reference sequence). V trimming: 0 bases; J trimming: 1 base; junction bases outside the gene matches: 1.

This chain joins TRBV11-2 and TRBJ1-1, with D possibly TRBD1 on 5 matching bases. CDR1 is SGHAT and CDR2 is FQNNGV in the germline V gene. Between the trimmed V and J ends, which lost 1 base and 0 bases, there was a span of 15 bases. This CDR3 comprises 17 residues. The CDR3 protein is CASSLVSGGLMNTEAFF. The CDR3 nucleotides are TGTGCCAGCAGCTTAGTGAGCGGGGGACTCATGAACACTGAAGCTTTCTTT.

This sequence joins TRBV18 and TRBJ2-1; 10 bases fit TRBD1. The CDR3 runs to 15 residues. V shed 4 bases and J 3 bases; nucleotides not matched to a gene: 3. Germline V gene sequence: CDR1 KGHSH, CDR2 LQKENI. CDR3 residues: CASSLGQGGYNEQFF. CDR3 nucleotides: TGTGCCAGCTCACTCGGACAGGGGGGCTACAATGAGCAGTTCTTC.

J is TRBJ2-3 and V is TRBV14; D gene unclear. Trimming stripped 6 bases from V and 5 bases from J, with 6 bases between. CDR1 is SGHDN and CDR2 is FVKESK in the germline V gene. The CDR3 is 11 amino acids. The CDR3 spells CASSNRDTQYF. As DNA, the CDR3 is TGTGCCAGCAGTAACAGAGATACGCAGTATTTT. Combining the CDR3 with reference TRBV14 and TRBJ2-3 gives the whole variable domain EAGVTQFPSHSVIEKGQTVTLRCDPISGHDNLYWYRRVMGKEIKFLLHFVKESKQDESGMPNNRFLAERTGGTYSTLKVQPAELEDSGVYFCASSNRDTQYFGPGTRLTVL.

A note on this clone: The sample has other DNA sequences that encode this CDR3 too. J is TRBJ1-2 and V is TRBV5-1, with D unresolved. The CDR3 has 13 amino acids. Trimming took 0 bases from V and 0 from J, leaving 3 bases between them. Germline V lookup: CDR1 SGHRS, CDR2 YFSETQ. The CDR3 region has the DNA TGCGCCAGCAGCTTGGACTCTAACTATGGCTACACCTTC. Protein: CASSLDSNYGYTF. Full variable domain (outside the CDR3, taken from reference TRBV5-1 and TRBJ1-2): KAGVTQTPRYLIKTRGQQVTLSCSPISGHRSVSWYQQTPGQGLQFLFEYFSETQRNKGNFPGRFSGRQFSNSRSEMNVSTLELGDSALYLCASSLDSNYGYTFGSGTRLTVV.

This clone was recorded once. The chain links TRBV13 to TRBJ1-6; 8 positions match TRBD1. Per germline, CDR1 PRHDT and CDR2 FYEKMQ (reference sequence). After removal of 5 bases from V and 3 bases from J, the junction contained 9 bases not matched to a gene. This CDR3 is built from 17 residues. The CDR3 DNA reads TGTGCCAGCAGCCCCCTGACAGGGGCCGACTATAATTCACCCCTCCACTTT. This gives the protein CASSPLTGADYNSPLHF.

This chain links TRBV7-2 with TRBJ1-1; D is undetermined. V lost 4 bases and J 4 bases, leaving 4 bases between the germline ends. Germline V gene data show CDR1 as SGHTA and CDR2 as FQGNSA. This CDR3 has 11 amino acids. CDR3 nucleotide sequence: TGTGCCAGCAGCTCCTTCACTGAAGCTTTCTTT. Residues: CASSSFTEAFF.

V gene TRBV2 combines with J gene TRBJ2-5, with 11 bases identical to TRBD2. Trimming at V came to 7 bases and at J to 0 bases, leaving 4 bases not matched to a gene. CDR3 length: 15 residues. CDR1 and CDR2 from the germline V gene are SNHLY and FYNNEI. This chain's CDR3 is CASTGTSGYQETQYF. DNA for the CDR3: TGTGCCAGCACCGGGACTAGCGGCTACCAAGAGACCCAGTACTTC.

Note on this clone: In the same sample, other DNA sequences code for this CDR3. This sequence joins TRBV7-2 and TRBJ2-3; 7 bases align to TRBD2. In germline, CDR1 is SGHTA, CDR2 FQGNSA. Trimming at V came to 2 bases and at J to 3 bases, leaving 5 bases not matched to a gene. This CDR3 contains 15 residues. The CDR3 here is CASSLSGLPTDTQYF. CDR3 bases: TGTGCCAGCAGCTTATCGGGACTACCAACAGATACGCAGTATTTT.

The chain is built from TRBV6-1 and TRBJ2-7; 8 nucleotides agree with TRBD1. Germline lookup yields CDR1 MNHNS and CDR2 SASEGT. This CDR3 has 14 amino acids. Trimming cost V 2 bases and J 7 bases; bases outside gene matches: 7. CDR3 residues: CASSESQGAGEQYF. In nucleotides, the CDR3 is TGTGCCAGCAGTGAAAGTCAGGGGGCAGGGGAGCAGTACTTC.

This clone was counted only a few times. The chain recombines TRBV19 with TRBJ2-5; the match to TRBD2 covers 9 bases. Trimming at V came to 10 bases and at J to 5 bases, leaving 17 bases not matched to a gene. The germline gives CDR1 LNHDA, CDR2 SQIVND (reference sequence). The CDR3 runs to 16 residues. The DNA of the CDR3 is TGTGCCACCGGGGAGCTAGCGGGATCTGGCGGGGAGACCCAGTACTTC. Protein product: CATGELAGSGGETQYF.

The chain employs TRBV5-1 and TRBJ1-2, with a possible D match to TRBD1 (6 bases). V lost 5 bases, J lost 4 bases, and 12 bases lay in between. This CDR3 has 13 residues. Germline lookup yields CDR1 SGHRS and CDR2 YFSETQ. This CDR3 reads CASRLDRFYGYTF. The DNA of the CDR3 is TGCGCCAGCAGGCTAGACAGGTTCTATGGCTACACCTTC.

V and J are TRBV6-6 and TRBJ1-5; D not certain. CDR3 size: 12 residues. CDR1 and CDR2 (germline): MNHNY, SVGAGI (reference sequence). V shed 9 bases and J shed 4 bases, with 10 bases lying between them. The CDR3 is CASQALNQPQHF. As DNA, the CDR3 is TGTGCCAGTCAGGCCCTTAATCAGCCCCAGCATTTT.

The genes are TRBV7-9 and TRBJ1-1, with 10 bases identical to TRBD1. Germline loops: CDR1 SEHNR, CDR2 FQNEAQ (reference sequence). V lost 4 bases to trimming and J lost 7 bases; unmatched junction nucleotides: 3. This CDR3 is built from 13 residues. The CDR3 sequence: CASSSGTGDEAFF. As DNA, the CDR3 is TGTGCCAGCAGCTCCGGGACAGGGGATGAAGCTTTCTTT. Full variable domain (missing parts from reference TRBV7-9 and TRBJ1-1): DTGVSQNPRHKITKRGQNVTFRCDPISEHNRLYWYRQTLGQGPEFLTYFQNEAQLEKSRLLSDRFSAERPKGSFSTLEIQRTEQGDSAMYLCASSSGTGDEAFFGQGTRLTVV.

This clone was seen once. This chain joins TRBV25-1 and TRBJ1-1; 7 nucleotides line up with TRBD1. Germline V CDR1 and CDR2: MGHDK, SYGVNS. The trim removed 7 bases at V and 5 bases at J, leaving 7 bases unmatched. This CDR3 spans 13 amino acids. This chain's CDR3 is CASTALRGTEAFF. DNA for the CDR3: TGTGCCAGCACTGCCCTCAGGGGGACTGAAGCTTTCTTT.

The chain has TRBV7-9 and TRBJ2-1; the D gene is possibly TRBD2 (6 bases). The CDR3 runs to 16 residues. The V end lost 5 bases, the J end lost 4 bases, and 18 bases lay between the germline ends. The germline gives CDR1 SEHNR, CDR2 FQNEAQ (reference sequence). DNA for the CDR3: TGTGCCAGCAGCCCGGCGGGGATCCGGACTTACAATGAGCAGTTCTTC. This codes for CASSPAGIRTYNEQFF.

The chain recombines TRBV28 with TRBJ1-5, with 10 bases matching TRBD1. The CDR3 is 16 residues long. Unmatched junction bases numbered 9, after V lost 5 bases and J lost 5 bases. Germline V CDR1 and CDR2: MDHEN, SYDVKM. This chain's CDR3 is CASSRGPTGGHQPQHF. DNA of the CDR3: TGTGCCAGCAGTCGAGGCCCGACAGGGGGCCATCAGCCCCAGCATTTT.

This chain joins TRBV24-1 and TRBJ1-1, with no clear D. From germline, CDR1 is KGHDR and CDR2 SFDVKD. This CDR3 contains 13 residues. V shed 4 bases and J shed 8 bases, with 13 bases lying between them. CDR3 region: CATSDPGRGEAFF. The CDR3, as DNA: TGTGCCACCAGTGACCCCGGACGGGGAGAAGCTTTCTTT.

This chain connects TRBV19 to TRBJ1-2, with unresolved D. V was pared by 9 bases and J by 7 bases, with 21 bases between. The CDR3 is made up of 14 amino acids. Germline CDR1 LNHDA, CDR2 SQIVND (reference sequence). CDR3 coding DNA: TGTGCCAGCCTGGATTTTAAGGTAGCTGCTGGCTACACCTTC. Amino acids: CASLDFKVAAGYTF. The variable domain in full, with the rest retrieved from reference TRBV19 and TRBJ1-2, is DGGITQSPKYLFRKEGQNVTLSCEQNLNHDAMYWYRQDPGQGLRLIYYSQIVNDFQKGDIAEGYSVSREKKESFPLTVTSAQKNPTAFYLCASLDFKVAAGYTFGSGTRLTVV.

The chain carries TRBV6-4 and TRBJ1-2; D gene unclear. The CDR3 spans 13 residues. Germline V lookup: CDR1 MRHNA, CDR2 SNTAGT. Trimming removed 4 bases from V and 2 bases from J, with 8 bases in between. CDR3 protein: CASSAGPNYGYTF. In DNA, the CDR3 is TGTGCCAGCAGTGCTGGCCCCAACTATGGCTACACCTTC.

The rearrangement joins TRBV3-1 (or the pseudogene TRBV3-2) to TRBJ2-2, with D maybe TRBD2 (5 bases). The CDR3 spans 14 residues. From germline, CDR1 is LGHDT and CDR2 YNNKEL (reference sequence). V lost 4 bases, J lost 5 bases, and 11 bases lay in between. As DNA, the CDR3 is TGTGCCAGCAGCCCTAGCATCCAAACCGGGGAGCTGTTTTTT. This codes for CASSPSIQTGELFF.

The chain combines TRBV7-3 with TRBJ2-3, with a tentative D call TRBD1 (5 bases). V lost 1 base to trimming and J lost 4 bases, with 9 bases between them. The CDR3 totals 14 residues. CDR1 and CDR2 from the germline V gene are SGHTA and FQGTGA. The CDR3 loop is CASSLNKGADTQYF. The CDR3 nucleotides read TGTGCCAGCAGCTTAAATAAAGGGGCAGATACGCAGTATTTT.

This clone has a single count. The rearrangement links TRBV14 to TRBJ2-6, with TRBD1 matching over 7 bases. Germline CDR1 SGHDN, CDR2 FVKESK. This CDR3 comprises 17 residues. After removal of 4 bases from V and 0 bases from J, the junction contained 6 bases not matched to a gene. The chain's CDR3 is CASSRRTGDSGANVLTF. CDR3 bases: TGTGCCAGCAGCCGACGCACAGGGGACTCTGGGGCCAACGTCCTGACTTTC.

CDR3 nucleotides: TGTGCCAGCTCACTGTCAGGGTATAGCAATCAGCCCCAGCATTTT. Encoded protein: CASSLSGYSNQPQHF. The chain has TRBV18 and TRBJ1-5; maybe TRBD1 (5 bases). Germline CDR1 KGHSH, CDR2 LQKENI. Trimming pared 4 bases from V and 0 bases from J, leaving 10 bases between. The CDR3 extends over 15 amino acids. Complete variable domain (other parts from reference TRBV18 and TRBJ1-5): NAGVMQNPRHLVRRRGQEARLRCSPMKGHSHVYWYRQLPEEGLKFMVYLQKENIIDESGMPKERFSAEFPKEGPSILRIQQVVRGDSAAYFCASSLSGYSNQPQHFGDGTRLSIL.

V gene TRBV29-1 combines with J gene TRBJ1-2; 7 bases map to TRBD1. CDR3 length: 11 amino acids. J lost 7 bases, V lost 6 bases, and 5 bases had no gene match. Germline CDR1 reads SQVTM; CDR2 reads ANQGSEA. The CDR3 coding sequence is TGCAGCGTAGACAGGGTTAGTGGCTACACCTTC. It specifies CSVDRVSGYTF.

This clone was counted a few times. The CDR3 region is CASSNLPGGGRETQYF. CDR3 DNA: TGTGCCAGTAGTAACCTCCCGGGGGGCGGGCGAGAGACCCAGTACTTC. This chain links TRBV19 with TRBJ2-5, with D tentatively TRBD2 (7 bases). There are 16 residues in the CDR3. Germline CDR1 LNHDA, CDR2 SQIVND (reference sequence). Trimming took 4 bases from V and 4 from J, leaving 19 bases between them. The variable domain in full, completed from reference TRBV19 and TRBJ2-5, reads DGGITQSPKYLFRKEGQNVTLSCEQNLNHDAMYWYRQDPGQGLRLIYYSQIVNDFQKGDIAEGYSVSREKKESFPLTVTSAQKNPTAFYLCASSNLPGGGRETQYFGPGTRLLVL.